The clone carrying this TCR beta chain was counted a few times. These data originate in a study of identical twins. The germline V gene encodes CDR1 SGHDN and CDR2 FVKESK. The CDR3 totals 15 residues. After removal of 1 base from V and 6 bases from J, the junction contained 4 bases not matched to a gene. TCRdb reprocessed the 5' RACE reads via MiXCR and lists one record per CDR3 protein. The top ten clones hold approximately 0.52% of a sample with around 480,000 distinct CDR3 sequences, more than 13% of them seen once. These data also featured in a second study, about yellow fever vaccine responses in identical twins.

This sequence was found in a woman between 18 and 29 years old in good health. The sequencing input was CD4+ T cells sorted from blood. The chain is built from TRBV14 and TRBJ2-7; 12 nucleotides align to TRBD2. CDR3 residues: CASSQGLAGVGEQYF. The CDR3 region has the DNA TGTGCCAGCAGCCAAGGACTAGCGGGAGTCGGCGAGCAGTACTTC.